This T cell receptor beta chain stems from a study of T cell responses to AZD1222 COVID-19 vaccine. Of note for this clone: Its specificity is unknown.

Study findings and constraints: Clonal diversity was possibly underestimated, and the donors were mostly white British, with more females. With dominance at 160-218 and 743-854, vaccine-associated CD4 TCRs spanned spike. Compared with day 0, the breadth and depth of the Spike-specific TCR repertoire rose significantly after two doses of AZD1222.

The CDR3 has 16 residues. The V gene's germline CDR1 is LGHNA and CDR2 YNFKEQ. After removal of 5 bases from V and 0 bases from J, the junction contained 6 bases not matched to a gene. Clones were read by immunoSEQ multiplex PCR, and TCRdb kept only the in-frame ones, dropping some. The sample consists of some 110,000 clones, over 85% of them appearing once. This chain links TRBV4-2 with TRBJ2-2; 7 nucleotides agree with TRBD1. Sequenced material: peripheral blood, taken on day 0 of AZD1222 vaccination. This sequence was found in an adult in good health. The CDR3 bases are TGTGCCAGCAGCAAAAGGGACAGCGCGAACACCGGGGAGCTGTTTTTT. Its translation is CASSKRDSANTGELFF.